Following are 20 T cell receptor beta chains from one sample sequenced in a study of regulatory T cells in long-lasting Graves disease. Time point denoted: newly diagnosed GD, antithyroid drugs for less than 3 months. There was RNA extracted from PBMCs, and the TCR library was made from it. HTBI primers from iRepertoire and Arm-PCR of CDR3 regions yielded the TCR beta libraries. A single record per CDR3 protein comes from TCRdb applying MiXCR to the multiplex PCR reads. Here the sample spans around 400,000 distinct CDR3 sequences, about 15% being singletons. This same sample was also taken into another study, of T cells in Graves' hyperthyroidism and ophthalmopathy.

The sequencing here drew on peripheral blood mononuclear cells (PBMCs), taken at new diagnosis, from a patient treated with antithyroid drugs. These receptors were taken from a woman aged 35 to 49 with Graves disease.

This clonotype was detected ten times or more. The J gene is TRBJ2-1, the V gene TRBV7-2; 7 nucleotides match TRBD2. CDR1 and CDR2 (germline): SGHTA, FQGNSA. The CDR3 is made up of 19 amino acids. With 2 bases clipped from V and 0 bases from J, the junction kept 13 bases outside the gene matches. In DNA form, the CDR3 reads TGTGCCAGCAGCTTACGTCACTCTAGCGGAGCCAGCTCCTACAATGAGCAGTTCTTC. As protein: CASSLRHSSGASSYNEQFF.

The CDR3 region has the DNA TGTGCCAGCAGTCTCCGGACGGGAATCACTTACAATGAGCAGTTCTTC. This sequence encodes CASSLRTGITYNEQFF. J is TRBJ2-1 and V is TRBV28, with a tentative D call TRBD2 (5 bases). This CDR3 spans 16 amino acids. The V and J ends lost 5 bases and 4 bases respectively, with 18 bases between them. CDR1 is MDHEN, CDR2 SYDVKM, per germline. Complete variable domain (other parts from reference TRBV28 and TRBJ2-1): DVKVTQSSRYLVKRTGEKVFLECVQDMDHENMFWYRQDPGLGLRLIYFSYDVKMKEKGDIPEGYSVSREKKERFSLILESASTNQTSMYLCASSLRTGITYNEQFFGPGTRLTVL.

Ten or more counts support this clonotype. The J gene is TRBJ2-3, the V gene TRBV7-9; D remains ambiguous. The CDR3 sequence is 14 residues long. Germline V gene sequence: CDR1 SEHNR, CDR2 FQNEAQ (reference sequence). Trimming took 5 bases from V and 1 from J, leaving 10 bases between them. The CDR3 sequence: CASSLGVRTDTQYF. The CDR3, as DNA: TGTGCCAGCAGCCTAGGTGTACGCACAGATACGCAGTATTTT.

This clonotype was observed a handful of times. The junction differs from germline at one of its ends, possibly a read error. V usage is TRBV7-7 and J usage is TRBJ2-2, with 8 nucleotides matching TRBD2. From germline, CDR1 is SSHAT and CDR2 FNYEAQ (reference sequence). The CDR3 extends over 17 amino acids. CDR3 bases: TGTGCTAGCAGCCGCGACTCTGGCGGGAGGAGTGGCGGGGAGCTGTTTTTT. This encodes CASSRDSGGRSGGELFF.

This clonotype was seen ten or more times. At one end the junction does not follow the germline gene, possibly because of a read error. The J gene is TRBJ2-5, the V gene TRBV7-7; D gene uncertain. Germline V lookup: CDR1 SSHAT, CDR2 FNYEAQ (reference sequence). The CDR3 loop spans 14 amino acids. CDR3 sequence (DNA): TGTGCTAGCAGCTTCATGGACGGCCAAGAGACCCAGTACTTC. This codes for CASSFMDGQETQYF. The whole variable domain, filled in from reference TRBV7-7 and TRBJ2-5, reads GAGVSQSPRYKVTKRGQDVTLRCDPISSHATLYWYQQALGQGPEFLTYFNYEAQPDKSGLPSDRFSAERPEGSISTLTIQRTEQRDSAMYRCASSFMDGQETQYFGPGTRLLVL.

This clonotype has a handful of counts. The chain recombines TRBV15 with TRBJ2-3; D gene ambiguous. Germline CDR1 reads LNHNV; CDR2 reads YYDKDF (reference sequence). Trimming pared 0 bases from V and 1 base from J, leaving 8 bases between. The CDR3 loop spans 15 amino acids. CDR3 sequence reads: CATSRDHQGTDTQYF. For the CDR3, the DNA is TGTGCCACCAGCAGAGATCATCAGGGCACAGATACGCAGTATTTT.

This clonotype was picked up many times. This rearrangement joins TRBV6-1 to TRBJ2-7; TRBD2 aligns across 14 bases. Trimming removed 5 bases from V and 6 bases from J; junction bases left unmatched: 6. The germline gives CDR1 MNHNS, CDR2 SASEGT. The CDR3 is 15 residues long. CDR3 in amino acids: CASSRGLAGAGEQYF. As DNA, the CDR3 is TGTGCCAGCAGTAGGGGACTAGCGGGAGCTGGCGAGCAGTACTTC.

This clonotype was picked up many times. This rearrangement joins TRBV10-3 to TRBJ2-3, with D perhaps TRBD2 (6 bases). Germline assignment: CDR1 ENHRY and CDR2 SYGVKD. V was trimmed by 3 bases and J by 1 base, leaving 11 bases between them. The CDR3 has 15 amino acids. CDR3 loop: CAISDEGGRTDTQYF. CDR3 sequence (DNA): TGTGCCATCAGTGACGAGGGAGGACGCACAGATACGCAGTATTTT.

V and J are TRBV13 and TRBJ2-5; no definite D call. Germline V gene data show CDR1 as PRHDT and CDR2 as FYEKMQ (reference sequence). The ends were cut back, 2 bases at V and 2 bases at J, with 6 bases in the middle. The CDR3 extends over 13 amino acids. This CDR3 is CASSLMRQETQYF. CDR3 DNA sequence: TGTGCCAGCAGCTTAATGCGGCAAGAGACCCAGTACTTC.

In this sample, this clonotype turned up a few times. The rearrangement links TRBV29-1 to TRBJ2-1; 7 nucleotides line up with TRBD2. The CDR3 contains 13 residues. Losses at the gene ends were 3 bases for V and 6 bases for J; bases not matched to a gene: 5. The germline CDR1 and CDR2 sequences are SQVTM and ANQGSEA. CDR3: CSVEGGKSNEQFF. As DNA, the CDR3 is TGCAGCGTTGAGGGGGGGAAGAGCAATGAGCAGTTCTTC.

This clonotype has ten or more counts. The chain uses TRBV7-9 and TRBJ2-2; 13 positions agree with TRBD2. Germline-derived CDR1 and CDR2 are SEHNR and FQNEAQ (reference sequence). The CDR3 is 17 amino acids. J gave up 4 bases and V 5 bases, and 7 bases lay outside the gene matches. The chain's CDR3 is CASSPGTSGIPTGELFF. CDR3 in DNA: TGTGCCAGCAGCCCCGGGACTAGCGGGATACCCACCGGGGAGCTGTTTTTT.

V usage is TRBV6-1 and J usage is TRBJ2-3; TRBD1 is a possible D gene (5 bases). The germline V gene has CDR1 MNHNS and CDR2 SASEGT. The length of the CDR3 is 14 residues. With 5 bases removed from V and 8 bases from J, the gap between germline ends came to 17 bases. CDR3 in DNA: TGTGCCAGCAGTCATACAGGCTTCAGTGGTACGCAGTATTTT. As protein: CASSHTGFSGTQYF.

The rearrangement uses TRBV25-1 and TRBJ2-1; 7 bases fit TRBD2. There are 16 residues in the CDR3. The germline V gene has CDR1 MGHDK and CDR2 SYGVNS. J lost 5 bases, V lost 5 bases, and 12 bases had no gene match. CDR3 coding DNA: TGTGCCAGCAGTTCCCTGAGGGCTAGCGGACACAATGAGCAGTTCTTC. Its translation: CASSSLRASGHNEQFF.

Notes on this clonotype: This may arise from a read error, as a much more abundant clone is one base away. V and J are TRBV30 and TRBJ1-1; D not resolved. Trimming took off 0 bases at V and 3 bases at J, with 11 bases between the two ends. CDR3 length: 14 residues. Germline loops: CDR1 GTSNPN, CDR2 SVGIG (reference sequence). The CDR3 region is CAWSVQSMDTEAFF. The CDR3 bases are TGTGCCTGGAGTGTACAGAGTATGGACACTGAAGCTTTCTTT.

This clonotype was recorded many times. CDR3 bases: TGTGCCACCAGTGAAGACAGGGCGAATGAGCAGTTCTTC. It encodes CATSEDRANEQFF. The J gene is TRBJ2-1, the V gene TRBV24-1, with 7 positions matching TRBD1. The CDR3 contains 13 residues. Germline V lookup: CDR1 KGHDR, CDR2 SFDVKD. V lost 4 bases, J lost 7 bases, and 3 bases stayed unmatched.

Of note for this clonotype: This may be a read error: a much more frequent sequence differs by one nucleotide. The chain recombines TRBV27 with TRBJ2-1; 13 bases map to TRBD2. V shed 3 bases, J shed 10 bases, and the junction held 9 bases outside the gene matches. The CDR3 runs 16 residues. Germline V lookup: CDR1 MNHEY, CDR2 SMNVEV (reference sequence). DNA of the CDR3: TGTGCCAGCAGTTTTCTCCGGACTAGCGGGAGCGGGGAGCAGTTCTTC. Its protein is CASSFLRTSGSGEQFF.

Ten or more counts support this clonotype. The CDR3 protein is CASSLGGTMNTEAFF. CDR3 nucleotides: TGCGCCAGCAGCTTGGGGGGGACCATGAACACTGAAGCTTTCTTT. The genes are TRBV5-1 and TRBJ1-1, with a possible D match to TRBD1 (5 bases). The V gene lost 0 bases and the J gene lost 0 bases, with 9 bases spanning the gap. Per germline, CDR1 SGHRS and CDR2 YFSETQ. The CDR3 extends over 15 amino acids.

The chain is built from TRBV20-1 and TRBJ2-7; D ambiguous. This CDR3 comprises 13 residues. Per germline, CDR1 DFQATT and CDR2 SNEGSKA (reference sequence). V lost 1 base to trimming and J lost 2 bases, with 9 bases between them. CDR3 amino acids: CSARGGSTYEQYF. The DNA of the CDR3 is TGCAGTGCTAGAGGGGGATCGACCTACGAGCAGTACTTC.

This clonotype came up many times. This rearrangement joins TRBV7-3 to TRBJ2-1; TRBD2 matches at 9 bases. V shed 2 bases and J 6 bases; nucleotides not matched to a gene: 11. Looked up from germline, CDR1 is SGHTA and CDR2 is FQGTGA. The CDR3 is made up of 17 amino acids. The CDR3 loop reads CASSLGTSLYGSNEQFF. CDR3 bases: TGTGCCAGCAGCTTAGGGACTAGCCTTTACGGGAGCAATGAGCAGTTCTTC.

The table lists this clonotype with many counts. The chain couples TRBV20-1 to TRBJ2-3; the match to TRBD2 covers 11 bases. CDR3 size: 15 residues. The trim removed 5 bases at V and 1 base at J, leaving 5 bases unmatched. In germline, CDR1 is DFQATT, CDR2 SNEGSKA (reference sequence). CDR3 coding DNA: TGCAGTGCTGGAAGGACTAGCGGGCGCACAGATACGCAGTATTTT. This translates into CSAGRTSGRTDTQYF.